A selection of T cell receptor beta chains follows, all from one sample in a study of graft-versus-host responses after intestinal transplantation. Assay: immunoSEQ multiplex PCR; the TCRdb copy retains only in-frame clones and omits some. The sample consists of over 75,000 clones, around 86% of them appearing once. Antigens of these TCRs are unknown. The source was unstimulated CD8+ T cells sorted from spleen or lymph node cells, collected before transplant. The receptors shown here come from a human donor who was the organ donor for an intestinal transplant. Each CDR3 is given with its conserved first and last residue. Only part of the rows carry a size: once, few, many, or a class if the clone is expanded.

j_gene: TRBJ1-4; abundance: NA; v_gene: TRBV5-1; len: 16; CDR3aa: CASSTEPTTTNEKLFF
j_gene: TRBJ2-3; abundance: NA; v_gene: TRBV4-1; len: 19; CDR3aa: CASSRQVGSGFSITDTQYF
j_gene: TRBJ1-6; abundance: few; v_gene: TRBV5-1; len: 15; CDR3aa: CASSGWGADNSPLHF
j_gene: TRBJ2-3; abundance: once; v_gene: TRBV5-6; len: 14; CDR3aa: CASSQRGFADTQYF
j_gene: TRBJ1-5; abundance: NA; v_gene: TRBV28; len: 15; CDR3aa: CASSSWGQDLEPQHF
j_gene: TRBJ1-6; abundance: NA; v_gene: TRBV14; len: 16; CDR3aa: CASSLSPVGWNSPLHF
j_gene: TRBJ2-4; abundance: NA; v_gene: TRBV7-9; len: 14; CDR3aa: CASSSTGVYGIQYF
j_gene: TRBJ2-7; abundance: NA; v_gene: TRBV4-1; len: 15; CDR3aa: CASSQSGDPTGEQYF
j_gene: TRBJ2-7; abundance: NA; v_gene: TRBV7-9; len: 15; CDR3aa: CASGRTLDIRHEQYF
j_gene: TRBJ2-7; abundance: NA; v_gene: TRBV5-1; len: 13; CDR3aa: CASSFSGPYEQYF
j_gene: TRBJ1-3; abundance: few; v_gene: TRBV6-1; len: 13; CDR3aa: CASSRGSGNTIYF
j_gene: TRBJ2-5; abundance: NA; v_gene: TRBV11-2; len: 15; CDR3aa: CASSLNRDRGETQYF
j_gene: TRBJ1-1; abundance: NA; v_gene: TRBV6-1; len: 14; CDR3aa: CASSEEQGPYEAFF
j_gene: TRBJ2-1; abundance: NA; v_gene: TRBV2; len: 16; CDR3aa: CASSDKTTVRNNEQFF
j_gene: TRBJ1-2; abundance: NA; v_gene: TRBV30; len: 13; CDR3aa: CAWSPSVSYGYTF
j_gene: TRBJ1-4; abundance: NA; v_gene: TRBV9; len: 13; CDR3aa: CASSADRGEKLFF
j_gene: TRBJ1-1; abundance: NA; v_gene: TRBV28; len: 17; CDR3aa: CASSLEGGTFENTEAFF
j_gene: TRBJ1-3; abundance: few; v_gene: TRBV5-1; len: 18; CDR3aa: CASSRTGRTDYSGNTIYF
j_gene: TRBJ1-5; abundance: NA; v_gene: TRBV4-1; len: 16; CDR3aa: CASSHAPGQGSQPQHF
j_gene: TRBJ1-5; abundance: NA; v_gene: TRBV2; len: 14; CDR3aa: CASGYRQTNQPQHF
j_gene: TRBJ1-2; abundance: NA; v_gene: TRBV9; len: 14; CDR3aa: CASSVDEGNYGYTF
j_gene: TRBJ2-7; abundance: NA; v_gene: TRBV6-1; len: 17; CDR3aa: CASSEPYGIQGTYEQYF
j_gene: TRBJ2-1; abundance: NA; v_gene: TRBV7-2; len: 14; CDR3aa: CASSLLASYNEQFF
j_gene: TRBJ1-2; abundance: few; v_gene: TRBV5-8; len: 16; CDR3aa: CASSLGLSEYLYGYTF
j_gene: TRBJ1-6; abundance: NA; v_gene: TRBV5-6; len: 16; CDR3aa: CASSLDVGAYNSPLHF
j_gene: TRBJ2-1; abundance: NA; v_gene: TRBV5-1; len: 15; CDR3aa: CASSLAAGGHNEQFF
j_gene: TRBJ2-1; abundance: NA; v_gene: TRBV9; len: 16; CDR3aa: CASSVEGGLSSNEQFF
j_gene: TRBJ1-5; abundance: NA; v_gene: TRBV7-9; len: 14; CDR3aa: CASSPPFGDQPQHF
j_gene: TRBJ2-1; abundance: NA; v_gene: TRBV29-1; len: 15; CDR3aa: CSVEESPRKYNEQFF
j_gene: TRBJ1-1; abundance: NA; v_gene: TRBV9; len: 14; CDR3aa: CASSVGDLNTEAFF
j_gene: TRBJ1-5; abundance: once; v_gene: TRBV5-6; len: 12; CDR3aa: CASSSFNQPQHF
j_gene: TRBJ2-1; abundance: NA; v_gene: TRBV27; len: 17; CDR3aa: CASSSDGVAVDNNEQFF
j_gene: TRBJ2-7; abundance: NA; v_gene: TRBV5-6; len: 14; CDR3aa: CASSLAASNYEQYF
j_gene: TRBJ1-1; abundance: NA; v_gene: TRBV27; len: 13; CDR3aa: CASSVTGNTEAFF
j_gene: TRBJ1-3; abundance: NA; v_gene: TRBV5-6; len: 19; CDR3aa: CASSPSTIQDLFSGNTIYF
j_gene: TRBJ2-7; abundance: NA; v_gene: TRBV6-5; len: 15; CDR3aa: CASSYLGQGGYEQYF
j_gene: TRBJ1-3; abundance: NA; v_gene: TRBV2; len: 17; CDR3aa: CASSEYRAANSGNTIYF
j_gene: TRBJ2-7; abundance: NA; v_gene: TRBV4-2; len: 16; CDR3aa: CASSQDSQGAFYEQYF
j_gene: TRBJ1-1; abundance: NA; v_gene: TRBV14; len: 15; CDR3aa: CASSQERGMNTEAFF
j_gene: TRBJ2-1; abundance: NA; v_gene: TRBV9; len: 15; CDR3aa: CASSPLGAGVNEQFF
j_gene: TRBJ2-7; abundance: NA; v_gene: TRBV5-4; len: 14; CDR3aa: CASSYDTSTYEQYF
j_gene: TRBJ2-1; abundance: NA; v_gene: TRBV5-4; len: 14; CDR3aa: CASSSPGLYNEQFF
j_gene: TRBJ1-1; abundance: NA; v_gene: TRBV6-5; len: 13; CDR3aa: CASSLGVLTEAFF
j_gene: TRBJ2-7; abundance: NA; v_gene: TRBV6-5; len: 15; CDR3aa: CASSYHTGASYEQYF
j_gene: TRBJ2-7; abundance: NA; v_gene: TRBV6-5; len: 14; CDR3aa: CASSYSMGSYEQYF
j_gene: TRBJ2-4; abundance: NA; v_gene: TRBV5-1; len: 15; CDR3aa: CASSLPGGPKNIQYF
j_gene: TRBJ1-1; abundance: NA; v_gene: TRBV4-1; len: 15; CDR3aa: CASSQDYSGGAEAFF
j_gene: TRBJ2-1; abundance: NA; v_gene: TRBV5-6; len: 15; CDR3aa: CASSLGPASYNEQFF